This entry describes one TCR beta chain. Germline V gene sequence: CDR1 SEHNR, CDR2 FQNEAQ (reference sequence). The CDR3 runs 14 residues. Trimming removed 4 bases from V and 4 bases from J, with 13 bases in between. The data stem from a study of regulatory dendritic cells for organ transplantation. Profiled with immunoSEQ multiplex PCR; TCRdb holds only in-frame clones, not every one. The profile covers tens of thousands of clones, with 74% appearing a single time and roughly 0.9% taken by the ten largest. The chain combines TRBV7-9 with TRBJ1-1, with D perhaps TRBD1 (5 bases). This clonotype was obtained from a human donor in good health. Sequenced input: memory CD4+ T cells from blood. Subset noted: CD45RO+ memory T cells. CDR3 in amino acids: CASSSRGTITEAFF. CDR3 nucleotides: TGTGCCAGCAGCTCAAGGGGCACAATCACTGAAGCTTTCTTT.